Following are 17 T cell receptor beta chains from one sample sequenced in a study of shared clonotypes between healthy human individuals (dated by TCRdb to 2020 to 2021). To prepare the library, the immunoSEQ multiplex PCR assay was applied. The immuneACCESS repertoire file appears here via TCRdb, limited to in-frame rearrangements. These files lack a portion of the clones; in checked studies, under half of the deficit traces to unresolved V genes, and the cause of the others is not known. The sample contains around 79,000 clones, 60% to 65% of them found a single time. The ten top clones hold 51% of the sample. Sequenced material: memory CD8+ T cells sorted from blood. This specimen's cell subset or site label, per the study, means: CD45RO+ cells pooled with CCR7-negative TemRA cells. The receptors originated from a young man in good health.

The V call is TRBV6-6, the J call TRBJ1-1; the match to TRBD1 covers 10 bases. V was clipped by 6 bases and J by 4 bases; unmatched bases: 2. CDR3 length equals 13 residues. Germline-derived CDR1 and CDR2 are MNHNY and SVGAGI (reference sequence). CDR3 residues: CASSWTGGTEAFF. The CDR3 region has the DNA TGTGCCAGCAGCTGGACAGGGGGCACTGAAGCTTTCTTT.

The chain recombines TRBV6-1 with TRBJ2-7; 9 bases match TRBD1. V shed 4 bases and J 2 bases; nucleotides not matched to a gene: 6. Germline values: CDR1 MNHNS, CDR2 SASEGT. The CDR3 consists of 15 residues. CDR3: CASSGRDRVPYEQYF. Here the CDR3 DNA reads TGTGCCAGCAGTGGCCGGGACAGGGTTCCCTACGAGCAGTACTTC.

This clone appeared a few times. The chain links TRBV25-1 to TRBJ2-3, with 7 nucleotides matching TRBD2. From germline, CDR1 is MGHDK and CDR2 SYGVNS. J lost 2 bases, V lost 4 bases, and 6 bases had no gene match. The CDR3 consists of 15 residues. CDR3 in DNA: TGTGCCAGCAGTGGACTAGCAGATCACACAGATACGCAGTATTTT. This gives the protein CASSGLADHTDTQYF.

This rearrangement joins TRBV9 to TRBJ1-1; D might be TRBD1 (5 bases). This CDR3 is 14 amino acids long. Germline V gives CDR1 SGDLS, CDR2 YYNGEE. V lost 0 bases and J lost 7, with 13 bases in between. The CDR3 sequence: CASSVDTGSIEAFF. DNA of the CDR3: TGTGCCAGCAGCGTAGACACAGGTTCTATTGAAGCTTTCTTT.

The chain combines TRBV5-1 with TRBJ2-7; 8 nucleotides line up with TRBD1. CDR1 is SGHRS, CDR2 YFSETQ, per germline. The CDR3 runs 15 residues. V dropped 4 bases and J dropped 6; count of bases not matched to a gene: 12. The DNA for the CDR3 is TGCGCCAGCAGCCGCCTGGGGACAGGTCCCCGCGAGCAGTACTTC. Encoded protein: CASSRLGTGPREQYF.

In the case of this clone: The same CDR3 also results from other DNA sequences found in this sample. The chain joins TRBV6-5 to TRBJ1-5; D is unclear. Germline V gene data show CDR1 as MNHEY and CDR2 as SVGAGI. Trimming took off 2 bases at V and 0 bases at J, with 8 bases between the two ends. CDR3 length: 15 residues. CDR3 amino acids: CASSYGHDSNQPQHF. As DNA, the CDR3 is TGTGCCAGCAGTTACGGGCATGATAGCAATCAGCCCCAGCATTTT.

This sequence joins TRBV6-1 and TRBJ2-3; D unclear. V was cut by 7 bases and J by 1 base, with 15 bases left in between. CDR1 MNHNS and CDR2 SASEGT come from the germline V gene. The CDR3 has 15 amino acids. CDR3 bases: TGTGCCAGCAAGAGAGACACCCCTGGCACAGATACGCAGTATTTT. Encoded protein: CASKRDTPGTDTQYF.

This sequence joins TRBV7-9 and TRBJ1-1; D call uncertain. The V gene's germline CDR1 is SEHNR and CDR2 FQNEAQ (reference sequence). This CDR3 is built from 13 residues. Trimming left V 5 bases short and J 5 bases short, with 12 bases between. Here the CDR3 DNA reads TGTGCCAGCAGCCCTCCCGGGGAGACTGAAGCTTTCTTT. It yields the protein CASSPPGETEAFF.

The sample holds a few counts of this clone. Here the CDR3 DNA reads TGTGCCAGCAGTTTAGGTATCTCCTACGAGCAGTACTTC. Translating it yields CASSLGISYEQYF. The chain joins TRBV27 to TRBJ2-7; D is unresolved. In germline, CDR1 is MNHEY, CDR2 SMNVEV (reference sequence). The CDR3 is made up of 13 amino acids. With 2 bases removed from V and 0 bases from J, the gap between germline ends came to 5 bases.

Regarding this clone: This likely stems from a read error, as it lies one base from a far larger clone. At the DNA level, this CDR3 is encoded by other sequences in the same sample as well. The genes are TRBV28 and TRBJ2-7; D remains ambiguous. V shed 3 bases and J shed 4 bases, with 4 bases lying between them. The CDR3 totals 11 residues. Germline loops: CDR1 MDHEN, CDR2 SYDVKM. The CDR3 coding sequence is TGTGCCAGCAGTTTGAATTACGAGCAGTACTTC. Translating gives CASSLNYEQYF.

This rearrangement joins TRBV29-1 to TRBJ2-7; TRBD1 agrees at 11 bases. V lost 1 base, J lost 5 bases, and 4 bases stayed unmatched. CDR1 is SQVTM and CDR2 is ANQGSEA in the germline V gene. The CDR3 length is 14 residues. The CDR3 loop reads CSVEGGQGANEQYF. CDR3 sequence (DNA): TGCAGCGTTGAAGGAGGACAGGGGGCCAACGAGCAGTACTTC.

The chain uses TRBV5-6 and TRBJ2-7, with 8 bases identical to TRBD1. J gave up 5 bases and V 3 bases, and 4 bases lay outside the gene matches. Per germline, CDR1 SGHDT and CDR2 YYEEEE. The CDR3 is 13 amino acids. CDR3 DNA sequence: TGTGCCAGCAGCTCTGACAGGGGTGACGAGCAGTACTTC. This encodes CASSSDRGDEQYF.

The rearrangement joins TRBV18 to TRBJ1-2; a weak D match, TRBD1 (5 bases). The CDR3 is made up of 15 amino acids. CDR1 is KGHSH, CDR2 LQKENI, per germline. V was cut by 2 bases and J by 0 bases, with 10 bases left in between. The CDR3 sequence is CASSPYGGSNYGYTF. CDR3 nucleotide sequence: TGTGCCAGCTCACCATATGGGGGTTCTAACTATGGCTACACCTTC.

This clone was observed a handful of times. The V and J genes are TRBV7-9 and TRBJ2-1; TRBD1 aligns across 9 bases. Germline CDR1 reads SEHNR; CDR2 reads FQNEAQ (reference sequence). The CDR3 covers 17 residues. V was clipped by 1 base and J by 14 bases; unmatched bases: 18. CDR3 DNA: TGTGCCAGCAGCTTAGTCGGACAGGGGTATCAGGGGGTAGAAGAGTTCTTC. It specifies CASSLVGQGYQGVEEFF.

The chain joins TRBV7-9 to TRBJ2-7; D unresolved. The CDR3 is made up of 13 amino acids. The V gene lost 2 bases and the J gene lost 3 bases, with 8 bases spanning the gap. The germline V gene has CDR1 SEHNR and CDR2 FQNEAQ (reference sequence). CDR3 in amino acids: CASSLNTYYEQYF. The CDR3 DNA reads TGTGCCAGCAGCTTAAATACATACTACGAGCAGTACTTC.

V gene TRBV15 combines with J gene TRBJ2-7; 9 bases match TRBD1. Trimming took 3 bases from V and 2 from J; bases not matched to a gene: 23. Germline V gives CDR1 LNHNV, CDR2 YYDKDF (reference sequence). The CDR3 has 21 amino acids. The CDR3 reads CATSSPLLGVTGQGPPYEQYF. Written as DNA, the CDR3 is TGTGCCACCAGCAGTCCCCTCTTGGGGGTAACGGGACAGGGACCTCCCTACGAGCAGTACTTC. The full variable domain, its missing parts supplied by reference TRBV15 and TRBJ2-7, is DAMVIQNPRYQVTQFGKPVTLSCSQTLNHNVMYWYQQKSSQAPKLLFHYYDKDFNNEADTPDNFQSRRPNTSFCFLDIRSPGLGDTAMYLCATSSPLLGVTGQGPPYEQYFGPGTRLTVT.

This chain uses TRBV19 with TRBJ2-3, with D maybe TRBD1 (6 bases). V was shortened by 1 base and J by 6 bases, with 17 bases between the two germline ends. Germline CDR1 reads LNHDA; CDR2 reads SQIVND (reference sequence). This CDR3 spans 16 amino acids. CDR3 DNA sequence: TGTGCCAGTAGTATAGTTGAGACAGGTTCATATGATACGCAGTATTTT. Translating it yields CASSIVETGSYDTQYF. The full variable domain, rest sourced from reference TRBV19 and TRBJ2-3, is DGGITQSPKYLFRKEGQNVTLSCEQNLNHDAMYWYRQDPGQGLRLIYYSQIVNDFQKGDIAEGYSVSREKKESFPLTVTSAQKNPTAFYLCASSIVETGSYDTQYFGPGTRLTVL.